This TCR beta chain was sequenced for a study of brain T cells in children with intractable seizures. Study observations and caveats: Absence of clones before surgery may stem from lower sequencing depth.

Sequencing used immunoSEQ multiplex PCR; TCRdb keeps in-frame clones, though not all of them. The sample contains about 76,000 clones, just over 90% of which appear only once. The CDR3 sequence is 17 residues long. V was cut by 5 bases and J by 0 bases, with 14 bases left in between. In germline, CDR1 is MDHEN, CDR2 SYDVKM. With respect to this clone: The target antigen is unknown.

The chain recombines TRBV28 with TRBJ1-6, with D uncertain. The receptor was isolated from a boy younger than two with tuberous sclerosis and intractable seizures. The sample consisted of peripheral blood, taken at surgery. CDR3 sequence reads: CASSKLDMGSYNSPLHF. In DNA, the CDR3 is TGTGCCAGCAGTAAACTAGATATGGGCTCCTATAATTCACCCCTCCACTTT.